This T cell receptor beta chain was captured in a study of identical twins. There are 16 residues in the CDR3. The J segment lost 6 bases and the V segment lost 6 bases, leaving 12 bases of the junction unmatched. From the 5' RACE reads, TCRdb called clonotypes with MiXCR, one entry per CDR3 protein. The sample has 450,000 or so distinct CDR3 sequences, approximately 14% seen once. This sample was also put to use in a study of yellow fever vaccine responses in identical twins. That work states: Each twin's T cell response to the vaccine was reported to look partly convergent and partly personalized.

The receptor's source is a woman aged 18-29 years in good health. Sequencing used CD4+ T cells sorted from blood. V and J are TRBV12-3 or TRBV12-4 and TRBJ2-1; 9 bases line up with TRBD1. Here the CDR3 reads CASSRPTGGNLNEQFF. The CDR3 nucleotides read TGTGCCAGCAGCCGCCCGACAGGGGGGAACCTCAATGAGCAGTTCTTC.